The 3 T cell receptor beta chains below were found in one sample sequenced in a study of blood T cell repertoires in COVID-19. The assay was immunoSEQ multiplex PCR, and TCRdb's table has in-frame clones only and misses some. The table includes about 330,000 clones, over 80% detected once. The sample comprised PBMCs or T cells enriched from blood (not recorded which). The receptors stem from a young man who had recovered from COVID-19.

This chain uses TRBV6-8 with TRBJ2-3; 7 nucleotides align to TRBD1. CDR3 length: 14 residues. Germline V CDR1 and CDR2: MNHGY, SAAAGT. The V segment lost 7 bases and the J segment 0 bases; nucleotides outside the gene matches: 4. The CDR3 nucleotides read TGTGCCAGCAACCAAGGGGGCAGCACAGATACGCAGTATTTT. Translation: CASNQGGSTDTQYF.

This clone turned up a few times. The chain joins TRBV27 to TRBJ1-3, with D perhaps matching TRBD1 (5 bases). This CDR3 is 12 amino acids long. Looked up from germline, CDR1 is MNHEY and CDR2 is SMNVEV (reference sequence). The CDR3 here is CVGGGARNTIYF. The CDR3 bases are TGTGTTGGGGGAGGGGCTAGAAACACCATATATTTT.

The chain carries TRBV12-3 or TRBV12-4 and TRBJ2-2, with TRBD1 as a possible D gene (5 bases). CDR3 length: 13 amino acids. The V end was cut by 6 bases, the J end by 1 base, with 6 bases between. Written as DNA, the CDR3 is TGTGCCAGCAGCCAGGGGAACACCGGGGAGCTGTTTTTT. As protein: CASSQGNTGELFF.